Listed below are T cell receptor beta chains from one sample, sequenced in a study of read filtering for tumor transcriptome and immune sequencing. TCRdb re-derived calls from the reads in MiXCR, one entry per CDR3 protein. The top ten hold nearly 25% of the sample, which has about 19,000 distinct CDR3 sequences, approximately 20% seen once. The sequenced material came from a population of CD138-negative cells sorted from bone marrow. The receptors here all came from a donor at least 40 years old with multiple myeloma. The CDR3 runs from the conserved cysteine through the conserved F or W. Each record gives: clone size, D gene, V gene, J gene, CDR3 DNA, CDR3 protein. D genes are given only for firm matches. Only part of the rows carry a size: once, few, many, or a class if the clone is expanded.

abundance: .; d_gene: .; v_gene: TRBV5-1; j_gene: TRBJ2-6; CDR3nt: TGCGCCACGCGGGGCCCTCTCTCTGGGGCCAACGTCCTGACTTTC; CDR3aa: CATRGPLSGANVLTF
abundance: many; d_gene: TRBD2; v_gene: TRBV6-5; j_gene: TRBJ2-7; CDR3nt: TGTGCCAGCAGCCCTAGCGGGACTGCCGAGCAGTACTTC; CDR3aa: CASSPSGTAEQYF
abundance: many; d_gene: .; v_gene: TRBV7-8; j_gene: TRBJ2-7; CDR3nt: TGTGCCAGCAGCTCGGTCTCCTACGAGCAGTACTTC; CDR3aa: CASSSVSYEQYF
abundance: many; d_gene: TRBD2; v_gene: TRBV20-1; j_gene: TRBJ2-1; CDR3nt: TGCAGTGCGCCGGGACTAGCGGGAAGGGGCAATGAGCAGTTCTTC; CDR3aa: CSAPGLAGRGNEQFF
abundance: few; d_gene: .; v_gene: TRBV14; j_gene: TRBJ2-2; CDR3nt: TGTGCCAGCAGCGGAGGAAACAGGAATGGACGGACGAACACCGAGGAGCTGTTTTTT; CDR3aa: CASSGGNRNGRTNTEELFF
abundance: many; d_gene: TRBD2; v_gene: TRBV6-2/TRBV6-3; j_gene: TRBJ2-1; CDR3nt: TGTGCCAGCAGTTACTCGACGGCTAGCGGATACAATGAGCAGTTCTTC; CDR3aa: CASSYSTASGYNEQFF
abundance: .; d_gene: TRBD2; v_gene: TRBV11-3; j_gene: TRBJ2-3; CDR3nt: TGTGCCAGCAGCTTAGGACTAGCGGGAACGCGGTATTTT; CDR3aa: CASSLGLAGTRYF
abundance: .; d_gene: TRBD2; v_gene: TRBV3-1; j_gene: TRBJ2-2; CDR3nt: TGTGCCAGCAGCCAAGGGGCGGGGGCGAACACCGGGGAGCTGTTTTTT; CDR3aa: CASSQGAGANTGELFF
abundance: many; d_gene: .; v_gene: TRBV2; j_gene: TRBJ2-2; CDR3nt: TGTGCCAGCAGCCCTGATAAGAACACCGGGGAGCTGTTTTTT; CDR3aa: CASSPDKNTGELFF
abundance: .; d_gene: .; v_gene: TRBV2; j_gene: TRBJ1-2; CDR3nt: TGTGCCAGCAGCCCGATGGGGGTCGGCTATGGCTACACCTTC; CDR3aa: CASSPMGVGYGYTF
abundance: many; d_gene: .; v_gene: TRBV12-3/TRBV12-4; j_gene: TRBJ2-2; CDR3nt: TGTGCCAGCAGTTATTCTCTGAACACCGGGGAGCTGTTTTTT; CDR3aa: CASSYSLNTGELFF
abundance: .; d_gene: TRBD2; v_gene: TRBV20-1; j_gene: TRBJ2-7; CDR3nt: TGCAGTGCCGGGACTAGCGGGAGAAAGGACGAGCAGTACTTC; CDR3aa: CSAGTSGRKDEQYF
abundance: many; d_gene: .; v_gene: TRBV19; j_gene: TRBJ1-2; CDR3nt: TGTGCCAGTAGTATAGGCACAGGGTTCCGCGGAGGCTACACCTTC; CDR3aa: CASSIGTGFRGGYTF
abundance: many; d_gene: .; v_gene: TRBV5-1; j_gene: TRBJ2-6; CDR3nt: TGCGCCACCCTACCCACACCTGGGGCCAACGTCCTGACTTTC; CDR3aa: CATLPTPGANVLTF
abundance: many; d_gene: .; v_gene: TRBV7-6; j_gene: TRBJ2-1; CDR3nt: TGTGCCAGCAGCCCCCTTGGGGGGTTCTACAATGAGCAGTTCTTC; CDR3aa: CASSPLGGFYNEQFF
abundance: many; d_gene: .; v_gene: TRBV14; j_gene: TRBJ1-2; CDR3nt: TGTGCCAGCAGCCAAGTAACATCCTATGGCTACACCTTC; CDR3aa: CASSQVTSYGYTF
abundance: many; d_gene: TRBD1; v_gene: TRBV18; j_gene: TRBJ1-5; CDR3nt: TGTGCCAGCTCACTCACAAGACTGGACAGGGGGGATCAGCCCCAGCATTTT; CDR3aa: CASSLTRLDRGDQPQHF
abundance: many; d_gene: .; v_gene: TRBV15; j_gene: TRBJ2-1; CDR3nt: TGTGCCACCAGCAGAGAGCCCGGGGCGGTTCAGCAGTTCTTC; CDR3aa: CATSREPGAVQQFF